These 10 T cell receptor beta chains were sequenced from one sample in a study of T cells expressing NK-cell markers. TCRdb reprocessed the 5' RACE reads and stores each CDR3 protein as one record, lacking DNA. The data include under 600,000 distinct CDR3 sequences; the top ten clones carry over 1.3%. Material: blood T cells: a sorted CD56 or NKG2C T cell subset, CD4+ or CD8+ T cells, or bulk PBMC T cells (not recorded which). Every receptor here comes from a woman aged 45 to 65 in good health.

This chain uses TRBV12-3 or TRBV12-4 with TRBJ1-5; the TRBD1 assignment by TCRdb is unverifiable without DNA. This CDR3 contains 17 residues. The chain's CDR3 is CASSPFRTGRSKQPQHF.

The gene calls are TRBV29-1 and TRBJ1-1; TCRdb reports TRBD1, a call that lacks DNA to check it against. Germline V gene lookup returns CDR1 SQVTM and CDR2 ANQGSEA. The length of the CDR3 is 14 residues. The CDR3 here is CSVGGGRANTEAFF. Filled out from reference TRBV29-1 and TRBJ1-1, the complete variable domain reads SAVISQKPSRDICQRGTSLTIQCQVDSQVTMMFWYRQQPGQSLTLIATANQGSEATYESGFVIDKFPISRPNLTFSTLTVSNMSPEDSSIYLCSVGGGRANTEAFFGQGTRLTVV.

The chain combines TRBV20-1 with TRBJ2-1; TCRdb's D call, TRBD2, is unchecked because there is no DNA. Germline CDR1 is DFQATT and CDR2 is SNEGSKA (reference sequence). CDR3 size: 16 residues. The CDR3 is CSARVSLAGVYNEQFF.

The chain combines TRBV14 with TRBJ2-1; with no DNA, the TCRdb D assignment of TRBD2 cannot be verified. CDR1 and CDR2 (germline): SGHDN, FVKESK. This CDR3 has 17 amino acids. CDR3 region: CASSLYSTSGANNEQFF.

The CDR3 is CASRSGVGHNSPLHF. The rearrangement uses TRBV6-4 and TRBJ1-6. Germline CDR1 MRHNA, CDR2 SNTAGT. The CDR3 contains 15 residues.

CDR3 amino acids: CSAQTIGGSSNQPQHF. The chain recombines TRBV20-1 with TRBJ1-5; no DNA is available, so the TRBD1 call from TCRdb remains unchecked. Germline loops: CDR1 DFQATT, CDR2 SNEGSKA (reference sequence). The CDR3 runs 16 residues.

The chain combines TRBV12-3 or TRBV12-4 with TRBJ1-5; TCRdb lists TRBD1, though no DNA is available to test this call. This CDR3 is built from 17 residues. This CDR3 reads CASSLTQPGPSNQPQHF.

CDR3 sequence reads: CASSAPGLRDSNEQFF. The chain is built from TRBV2 and TRBJ2-1; there is no DNA to check the TCRdb D call of TRBD2. Germline V gene data show CDR1 as SNHLY and CDR2 as FYNNEI. The CDR3 extends over 16 amino acids.

J is TRBJ2-5 and V is TRBV9; TCRdb's assignment of TRBD2 cannot be checked, as there is no DNA. CDR3 length equals 16 residues. Germline V CDR1 and CDR2: SGDLS, YYNGEE. CDR3 region: CASSSGLAGFEETQYF.

The gene calls are TRBV11-3 and TRBJ2-3; the D call from TCRdb, TRBD1, cannot be confirmed without DNA. Germline V CDR1 and CDR2: SGHNT, YENEEA. The CDR3 totals 16 residues. CDR3 in amino acids: CASSLGTGTPRDTQYF.